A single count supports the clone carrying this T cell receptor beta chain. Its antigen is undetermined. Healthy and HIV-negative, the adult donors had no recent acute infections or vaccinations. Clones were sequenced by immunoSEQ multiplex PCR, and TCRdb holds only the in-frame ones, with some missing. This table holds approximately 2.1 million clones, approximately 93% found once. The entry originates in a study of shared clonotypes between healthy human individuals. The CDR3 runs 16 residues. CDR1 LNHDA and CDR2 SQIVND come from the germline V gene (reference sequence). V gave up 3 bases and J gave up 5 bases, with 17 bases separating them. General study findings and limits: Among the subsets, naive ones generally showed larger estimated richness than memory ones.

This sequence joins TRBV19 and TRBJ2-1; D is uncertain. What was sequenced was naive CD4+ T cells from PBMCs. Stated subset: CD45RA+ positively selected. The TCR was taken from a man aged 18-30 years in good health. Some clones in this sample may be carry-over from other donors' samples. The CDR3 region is CASSILGYGADNEQFF. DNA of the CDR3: TGTGCCAGTAGTATCCTGGGGTACGGTGCAGACAATGAGCAGTTCTTC.